The 2 T cell receptor beta chains below were found in one sample sequenced in a study of graft-versus-host responses after intestinal transplantation. Antigens for these TCRs are unknown. The method was immunoSEQ multiplex PCR; TCRdb's version includes in-frame clones alone and lacks a portion of them. The repertoire holds just under 85,000 clones, with less than 95% as singletons. Sequenced here: unstimulated CD8+ T cells sorted from spleen or lymph node cells, sampled before transplant. These receptors were obtained from a human donor who was the organ donor for an intestinal transplant.

This chain uses TRBV7-8 with TRBJ2-3; 9 positions match TRBD2. CDR1 and CDR2 from the germline V gene are SGHVS and FQNEAQ. With 1 base clipped from V and 4 bases from J, the junction kept 6 bases outside the gene matches. There are 16 residues in the CDR3. In DNA form, the CDR3 reads TGTGCCAGCAGCTTAGTTGTAGCGGGAGCTCCAGATACGCAGTATTTT. The encoded protein is CASSLVVAGAPDTQYF.

The rearrangement links TRBV19 to TRBJ2-7; possible D gene TRBD2, 6 bases. The CDR3 extends over 14 amino acids. V gave up 1 base and J gave up 2 bases, with 9 bases separating them. The germline V gene has CDR1 LNHDA and CDR2 SQIVND (reference sequence). The CDR3 DNA is TGTGCCAGTAGTATAGCTGGCGGGGCCTACGAGCAGTACTTC. The encoded protein is CASSIAGGAYEQYF.